Shown below are 14 T cell receptor beta chains from a single sample sequenced in a study of molecular identifiers for immune sequencing clone quantification. TCRdb re-derived calls from the PCR reads in MiXCR, one entry per CDR3 protein. There are 40,000 to 50,000 distinct CDR3 sequences in the sample; roughly 21% occur only once, and under 1.3% lies in the top ten. The sample consisted of naive CD8+ T cells from blood, with Jurkat cell RNA spiked in. Documented subset: FACS-sorted CD8+CD4-CCR7+CD45RA+ naive T cells. The receptors derive from a human donor in good health. Some libraries in this study had Jurkat cell RNA spiked in.

This clonotype was recorded at least ten times. V usage is TRBV20-1 and J usage is TRBJ2-7; no reliable D call. The germline V and J ends were trimmed by 3 bases and 0 bases, with 9 bases remaining between them. Germline CDR1 DFQATT, CDR2 SNEGSKA (reference sequence). The CDR3 runs to 13 residues. CDR3 in amino acids: CSARELSSYEQYF. The CDR3 nucleotides read TGCAGTGCTAGGGAATTAAGCTCCTACGAGCAGTACTTC.

This clonotype has a count of ten or more. The chain carries TRBV27 and TRBJ2-7, with D possibly TRBD2 on 7 matching bases. V was pared by 5 bases and J by 2 bases, with 16 bases between. The germline V gene encodes CDR1 MNHEY and CDR2 SMNVEV (reference sequence). The CDR3 length is 15 residues. The CDR3: CASSMTGGGAYEQYF. In DNA, the CDR3 is TGTGCCAGCAGTATGACAGGTGGGGGGGCCTACGAGCAGTACTTC.

The chain employs TRBV3-2 and TRBJ1-3; TRBD1, as called in the table, went unchecked against the DNA. TRBV3-2 has pseudogene status. CDR3 length: 19 residues. The CDR3 sequence is CASSQGSEGQPVFADTIYF. CDR3 DNA sequence: TGTGCCAGCAGCCAAGGTTCGGAGGGACAGCCTGTCTTTGCGGACACCATATATTTT.

Ten or more counts support this clonotype. The chain employs TRBV9 and TRBJ2-3, with TRBD2 matching 10 bases. The CDR3 runs to 14 residues. From germline, CDR1 is SGDLS and CDR2 YYNGEE. The V gene end was trimmed by 6 bases and the J gene end by 3 bases; junction bases not matched to a gene: 4. This chain's CDR3 is CASNLAGGTDTQYF. The CDR3 DNA is TGTGCCAGCAACTTAGCGGGGGGTACAGATACGCAGTATTTT.

This clonotype was counted at least ten times. Its ends do not fully match the called genes, so a read error is possible. J is TRBJ2-1 and V is TRBV7-9, with 7 nucleotides matching TRBD2. The CDR3 sequence is 15 residues long. Per the germline V gene, CDR1 is SEHNR and CDR2 is FQNEAQ (reference sequence). CDR3 sequence reads: CASSRREDPYTEQFF. CDR3 coding DNA: TGTGCCAGCAGCCGACGGGAGGACCCCTACACTGAGCAGTTCTTC.

This clonotype was seen repeatedly, ten times or more. This rearrangement joins TRBV6-2 or TRBV6-3 to TRBJ1-1; D unresolved. Germline V gene sequence: CDR1 MNHEY, CDR2 SVGEGT. V dropped 4 bases and J dropped 1 base, with 7 bases sitting between them. The CDR3 totals 13 residues. Here the CDR3 reads CASSLVGNTEAFF. DNA for the CDR3: TGTGCCAGCAGTTTAGTAGGGAACACTGAAGCTTTCTTT.

This clonotype was seen repeatedly, ten times or more. The V call is TRBV27, the J call TRBJ2-7, with no clear D. V lost 5 bases and J 0 bases, leaving 8 bases between the germline ends. Germline V gives CDR1 MNHEY, CDR2 SMNVEV (reference sequence). The CDR3 totals 13 residues. Here the CDR3 reads CASSLTPSYEQYF. The CDR3, as DNA: TGTGCCAGCAGTCTCACACCCTCCTACGAGCAGTACTTC.

This clonotype came up many times. The chain recombines TRBV25-1 with TRBJ2-1; possibly TRBD2 for D (6 bases). CDR1 MGHDK and CDR2 SYGVNS come from the germline V gene. The CDR3 consists of 16 residues. V was cut by 1 base and J by 8 bases, with 18 bases left in between. CDR3 in DNA: TGTGCCAGCAGTGAATTTGACGGGAGTCCCCGGGATGAGCAGTTCTTC. Translation: CASSEFDGSPRDEQFF.

This clonotype has ten or more counts. The chain couples TRBV10-3 to TRBJ2-3, with 9 positions matching TRBD1. This CDR3 comprises 17 residues. Germline-derived CDR1 and CDR2 are ENHRY and SYGVKD. V gave up 3 bases and J gave up 0 bases; unmatched junction bases: 7. CDR3 DNA: TGTGCCATCAGTGACCTTGGACAGGGGCCAAGCACAGATACGCAGTATTTT. As protein: CAISDLGQGPSTDTQYF.

With regard to this clonotype: This may stem from a read error, because a much larger clone lies one nucleotide away. The gene calls are TRBV6-6 and TRBJ2-7; tentative D call: TRBD1 (6 bases). The CDR3 sequence is 22 residues long. In germline, CDR1 is MNHNY, CDR2 SVGAGI (reference sequence). V was cut by 2 bases and J by 2 bases, with 34 bases left in between. Here the CDR3 reads CASSYPEGWSRGPNRFPYEQYF. CDR3 in DNA: TGTGCCAGCAGTTACCCCGAAGGTTGGAGCAGGGGACCTAATCGGTTCCCCTACGAGCAGTACTTC.

This clonotype was counted ten times or more. This rearrangement joins TRBV6-2 or TRBV6-3 to TRBJ1-5; tentative D call: TRBD1 (6 bases). Per germline, CDR1 MNHEY and CDR2 SVGEGT. The CDR3 spans 15 residues. The V end lost 2 bases, the J end lost 1 base, and 9 bases lay between the germline ends. The DNA for the CDR3 is TGTGCCAGCAGTTACCGGCAGGGGAGCAATCAGCCCCAGCATTTT. As protein: CASSYRQGSNQPQHF.

This clonotype was seen ten or more times. The chain couples TRBV12-3 or TRBV12-4 to TRBJ2-5; 15 positions match TRBD2. There are 15 residues in the CDR3. J was trimmed by 5 bases and V by 6 bases; bases with no gene match: 4. Here the CDR3 reads CASSGLAGGLETQYF. Here the CDR3 DNA reads TGTGCCAGCAGCGGACTAGCGGGGGGGCTGGAGACCCAGTACTTC.

This clonotype came up a few times. One base away lies a much larger clone, so this may be a sequencing read error. CDR3 region: CACSFGPGGDNEQYF. The CDR3 coding sequence is TGCGCCTGCAGCTTCGGACCGGGGGGAGATAACGAGCAGTACTTC. The gene calls are TRBV5-1 and TRBJ2-7; TRBD2 matches 7 bases. The CDR3 extends over 15 amino acids. Per germline, CDR1 SGHRS and CDR2 YFSETQ. Full variable domain (missing parts from reference TRBV5-1 and TRBJ2-7): KAGVTQTPRYLIKTRGQQVTLSCSPISGHRSVSWYQQTPGQGLQFLFEYFSETQRNKGNFPGRFSGRQFSNSRSEMNVSTLELGDSALYLCACSFGPGGDNEQYFGPGTRLTVT.

By proportion, this clonotype is medium-sized. This chain links TRBV2 with TRBJ2-3, with TRBD1 as a possible D gene (6 bases). Trimming took off 11 bases at V and 2 bases at J, with 14 bases between the two ends. CDR1 SNHLY and CDR2 FYNNEI come from the germline V gene. The CDR3 runs to 13 residues. The CDR3 DNA follows: TGTGCCGTACCAGGGGAATTCACAGATACGCAGTATTTT. Translation gives CAVPGEFTDTQYF.